This TCR beta chain was obtained from a study of early T cells in non-severe SARS-CoV-2 infection. Across the whole study: Sequencing of bulk RNA from unsorted whole blood was done, without chain pairing. Study-level points and caveats: VDJdb matching skewed toward anti-spike CD8 responses, missing private and CD4 specificities.

This clonotype appeared a few times. Its matching antigen is unknown. Researchers tagged individual cDNA molecules with unique molecular identifiers. Using its own MiXCR run on the 5' RACE reads, TCRdb lists one record per CDR3 protein. The repertoire has under 85,000 distinct CDR3 sequences, 5% of them found once; the top ten carry roughly 6.6%. The CDR3 spans 14 residues. V lost 8 bases, J lost 2 bases, and 13 bases lay in between. Germline-derived CDR1 and CDR2 are MNHEY and SMNVEV (reference sequence). Sequences were derived from whole blood, sampled at baseline. The chain uses TRBV27 and TRBJ2-1; D possibly corresponds to TRBD2 (5 bases). The TCR comes from an adult who was a healthcare worker with PCR-confirmed SARS-CoV-2 infection or an uninfected control (not recorded which). This CDR3 is CASGRGMPYNEQFF. CDR3 bases: TGTGCCAGCGGGAGAGGGATGCCCTACAATGAGCAGTTCTTC.